The 8 T cell receptor beta chains below come from one sample, sequenced in a study of shared clonotypes between healthy human individuals. Naive CD8 cells comprised CD45RO-negative, CCR7-positively selected cells, excluding terminally differentiated effector memory CD45RA+ cells. Repertoires were generated with immunoSEQ multiplex PCR, while TCRdb's copy carries only in-frame clones and drops some. This sample has over 750,000 clones, with approximately 97% found just once. Source material: naive CD8+ T cells sorted from blood. The receptors shown here come from a man between 25 and 39 years old in good health.

The J gene is TRBJ2-7, the V gene TRBV7-9, with 9 bases lining up with TRBD2. The V and J ends lost 5 bases and 6 bases, in that order; junction bases with no gene match: 5. This CDR3 is built from 13 residues. Per the germline V gene, CDR1 is SEHNR and CDR2 is FQNEAQ (reference sequence). The CDR3 nucleotides are TGTGCCAGCAGCAATAGCGGGAGAGGCGAGCAGTACTTC. Translating gives CASSNSGRGEQYF.

The chain combines TRBV5-6 with TRBJ2-3; 11 bases agree with TRBD2. Germline assignment: CDR1 SGHDT and CDR2 YYEEEE. J was trimmed by 3 bases and V by 4 bases; bases with no gene match: 4. The CDR3 has 15 residues. The CDR3 DNA reads TGTGCCAGCAGCCAAACTAGCGGGAGTACAGATACGCAGTATTTT. Amino acid sequence: CASSQTSGSTDTQYF.

The rearrangement links TRBV27 to TRBJ1-4; the D is unclear. The germline gives CDR1 MNHEY, CDR2 SMNVEV (reference sequence). V was trimmed by 4 bases and J by 0 bases, leaving 12 bases between them. The CDR3 is 16 amino acids. CDR3 sequence reads: CASSSLFTATNEKLFF. CDR3 bases: TGTGCCAGCAGTTCTTTGTTTACTGCAACTAATGAAAAACTGTTTTTT.

This chain connects TRBV9 to TRBJ2-7, with TRBD2 identical over 11 bases. In germline, CDR1 is SGDLS, CDR2 YYNGEE. V gave up 2 bases and J gave up 2 bases; unmatched junction bases: 3. The CDR3 is made up of 15 amino acids. DNA for the CDR3: TGTGCCAGCAGCGTGGATAGCGGGAGGGCCTACGAGCAGTACTTC. It is translated as CASSVDSGRAYEQYF.

In DNA, the CDR3 is TGTGCCAGCAGCGCCCCGGGACAGGGTCGCCGGCAAGAGACCCAGTACTTC. It codes for CASSAPGQGRRQETQYF. The chain uses TRBV9 and TRBJ2-5; TRBD1 matches 9 bases. Losses at the gene ends were 3 bases for V and 2 bases for J; bases not matched to a gene: 11. This CDR3 region has 17 residues. CDR1 and CDR2 (germline): SGDLS, YYNGEE.

This chain uses TRBV19 with TRBJ1-1; a possible D gene is TRBD1 (6 bases). The CDR3 consists of 14 residues. Trimming left V 9 bases short and J 2 bases short, with 16 bases between. CDR1 is LNHDA, CDR2 SQIVND, per germline (reference sequence). The CDR3 spells CASQPRQVNTEAFF. Written as DNA, the CDR3 is TGTGCCAGCCAGCCCCGACAGGTAAACACTGAAGCTTTCTTT.

The CDR3 region is CASNSDGTINTEAFF. DNA for the CDR3: TGTGCCAGCAACTCCGACGGAACCATCAACACTGAAGCTTTCTTT. The V and J genes are TRBV14 and TRBJ1-1; D not resolved. Trimming took off 7 bases at V and 2 bases at J, with 17 bases between the two ends. The CDR3 consists of 15 residues. CDR1 and CDR2 from the germline V gene are SGHDN and FVKESK.

The sample holds one count of this clone. This chain links TRBV7-9 with TRBJ2-1, with D tentatively TRBD2 (5 bases). The CDR3 totals 14 residues. CDR1 SEHNR and CDR2 FQNEAQ come from the germline V gene (reference sequence). V lost 5 bases to trimming and J lost 4 bases, with 12 bases between them. CDR3 loop: CASSPDLAYNEQFF. The CDR3 DNA is TGTGCCAGCAGCCCAGACCTAGCTTACAATGAGCAGTTCTTC. The full variable domain, rest sourced from reference TRBV7-9 and TRBJ2-1, is DTGVSQNPRHKITKRGQNVTFRCDPISEHNRLYWYRQTLGQGPEFLTYFQNEAQLEKSRLLSDRFSAERPKGSFSTLEIQRTEQGDSAMYLCASSPDLAYNEQFFGPGTRLTVL.